The clone carrying this TCR beta chain has only a few counts. Its antigen is unknown. TCRdb processed the RACE reads anew with MiXCR; each CDR3 protein has one entry. In the table there are some 150,000 distinct CDR3 sequences, 10% to 15% of which are singletons. This record comes from a study of human T cells and chemical hapten exposure. This CDR3 is 14 amino acids long. V was pared by 5 bases and J by 6 bases, with 16 bases between. Germline-derived CDR1 and CDR2 are MRHNA and SNTAGT. General study results and limits: Those TCRs sitting above 1 in 1000 frequency stayed the same with DPC sensitization. Counts of expanded TCRs (at PT1) showed a positive correlation with patch test score. The formation of large CDR3 similarity clusters by expanded TCRs significantly exceeded that of controls.

Time point indicated: patch test 2, 6 weeks after DPC sensitization. Treatment: therapeutic diphenylcyclopropenone sensitization with weekly scalp DPC. The rearrangement links TRBV6-4 to TRBJ1-2; D is unresolved. This TCR derives from a woman aged 45-65 years with alopecia areata. Some clones in this sample may be carry-over from other donors' samples. The starting material was whole blood, obtained in connection with sensitization to the hapten diphenylcyclopropenone (DPC). The CDR3 region has the DNA TGTGCCAGCAGTCCCTCCCCCGGGGAAAATGGCTACACCTTC. It codes for CASSPSPGENGYTF.